The subject of this entry is one T cell receptor beta chain. The data belong to a study of cytomegalovirus exposure and HLA in healthy donors. The PCR was carried out with 60 Vbeta primers and 13 Jbeta primers. Data came from immunoSEQ multiplex PCR; TCRdb stores just in-frame clones and leaves some out. The table lists under 200,000 clones, around three quarters of them singletons. The CDR3 consists of 14 residues. V dropped 4 bases and J dropped 4; count of bases not matched to a gene: 4. CDR1 is LGHNA and CDR2 is YSLEER in the germline V gene. This TCR was sampled from a woman in her 30s in good health and CMV-seropositive. This chain joins TRBV4-3 and TRBJ2-7, with TRBD1 matching over 10 bases. The material sequenced was PBMCs. For the CDR3, the DNA is TGCGCCAGCAGCCCTAGACAGGGGGCATACGAGCAGTACTTC. It specifies CASSPRQGAYEQYF.